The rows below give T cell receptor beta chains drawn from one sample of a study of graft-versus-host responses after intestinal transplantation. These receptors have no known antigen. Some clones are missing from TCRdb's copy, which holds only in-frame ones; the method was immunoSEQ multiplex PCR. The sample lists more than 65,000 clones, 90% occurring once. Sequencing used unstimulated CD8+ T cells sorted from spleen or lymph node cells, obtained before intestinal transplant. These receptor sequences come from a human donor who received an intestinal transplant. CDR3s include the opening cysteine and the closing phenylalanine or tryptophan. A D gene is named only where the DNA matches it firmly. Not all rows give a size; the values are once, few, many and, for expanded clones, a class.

CDR3: CSVPAGGSSYGYTF; DNA: TGCAGCGTCCCGGCCGGGGGAAGTAGCTATGGCTACACCTTC; V: TRBV29-1; D: .; size: .; J: TRBJ1-2
CDR3: CASSYKAGDGYTF; DNA: TGTGCCAGCAGTTACAAGGCAGGGGATGGCTACACCTTC; V: TRBV6-5; D: .; size: few; J: TRBJ1-2
CDR3: CAISGAGATNEQFF; DNA: TGTGCCATCAGTGGGGCGGGGGCGACAAATGAGCAGTTCTTC; V: TRBV10-3; D: .; size: .; J: TRBJ2-1
CDR3: CASSEYQTASYEQYF; DNA: TGTGCCAGCAGTGAGTATCAGACAGCATCCTACGAGCAGTACTTC; V: TRBV6-1; D: .; size: .; J: TRBJ2-7
CDR3: CASSWDRVADTQYF; DNA: TGTGCCAGCAGCTGGGACAGGGTAGCAGATACGCAGTATTTT; V: TRBV7-8; D: TRBD1; size: .; J: TRBJ2-3
CDR3: CASSQDEGTGFYEQYF; DNA: TGTGCCAGCAGCCAAGATGAGGGGACTGGGTTTTACGAGCAGTACTTC; V: TRBV4-2; D: .; size: .; J: TRBJ2-7
CDR3: CASSMWGSRLTNEKLFF; DNA: TGTGCCAGTAGTATGTGGGGCAGCCGGCTAACTAATGAAAAACTGTTTTTT; V: TRBV19; D: .; size: .; J: TRBJ1-4
CDR3: CASSLGLDSSRYGYTF; DNA: TGTGCCAGCAGTTTAGGCTTGGACAGCTCCCGCTATGGCTACACCTTC; V: TRBV27; D: .; size: .; J: TRBJ1-2
CDR3: CASSGSGGGDTQYF; DNA: TGTGCCAGCAGCGGCAGCGGGGGCGGAGATACGCAGTATTTT; V: TRBV7-9; D: TRBD2; size: .; J: TRBJ2-3
CDR3: CASSSLGSVRTSTDTQYF; DNA: TGTGCCAGCAGTTCCCTAGGGAGTGTCAGGACTAGCACAGATACGCAGTATTTT; V: TRBV27; D: .; size: .; J: TRBJ2-3
CDR3: CASSYSRLAGGEQYF; DNA: TGTGCCAGCAGTTACTCGAGACTAGCGGGGGGCGAGCAGTACTTC; V: TRBV6-5; D: TRBD2; size: .; J: TRBJ2-7
CDR3: CASNLLGTEAFF; DNA: TGTGCCAGCAACCTCCTAGGCACTGAAGCTTTCTTT; V: TRBV5-6; D: .; size: .; J: TRBJ1-1
CDR3: CSAATGMGDEQYF; DNA: TGCAGCGCCGCGACAGGGATGGGGGACGAGCAGTACTTC; V: TRBV29-1; D: TRBD1; size: .; J: TRBJ2-7
CDR3: CASTEWEGNTEAFF; DNA: TGTGCCAGCACCGAATGGGAGGGCAACACTGAAGCTTTCTTT; V: TRBV6-1; D: .; size: .; J: TRBJ1-1
CDR3: CASSLGPTQYF; DNA: TGTGCCAGCAGTTTGGGCCCCACCCAGTACTTC; V: TRBV27; D: .; size: .; J: TRBJ2-5
CDR3: CASRSSGTSTDTQYF; DNA: TGTGCCAGTAGGTCGTCGGGGACTAGCACAGATACGCAGTATTTT; V: TRBV19; D: .; size: .; J: TRBJ2-3
CDR3: CATHGGPGNTIYF; DNA: TGTGCCACCCACGGGGGGCCTGGAAACACCATATATTTT; V: TRBV19; D: .; size: .; J: TRBJ1-3
CDR3: CSAEGQGGTYEQYF; DNA: TGCAGCGCCGAGGGGCAAGGGGGAACCTACGAGCAGTACTTC; V: TRBV29-1; D: .; size: .; J: TRBJ2-7
CDR3: CASSFRTGYEQYF; DNA: TGTGCCAGCAGTTTCCGGACAGGGTACGAGCAGTACTTC; V: TRBV27; D: TRBD1; size: .; J: TRBJ2-7
CDR3: CATSRGGDSSGNTIYF; DNA: TGTGCCACCAGCAGAGGGGGGGACTCCTCTGGAAACACCATATATTTT; V: TRBV15; D: .; size: once; J: TRBJ1-3
CDR3: CSVEAPGTGGSYEQYF; DNA: TGCAGCGTTGAAGCCCCCGGGACAGGGGGCTCCTACGAGCAGTACTTC; V: TRBV29-1; D: TRBD1; size: .; J: TRBJ2-7
CDR3: CASSKTSATTDTQYF; DNA: TGTGCCAGCAGTAAAACTAGCGCGACCACAGATACGCAGTATTTT; V: TRBV6-1; D: TRBD2; size: .; J: TRBJ2-3
CDR3: CASSGGSSYNEQFF; DNA: TGTGCCAGCAGTGGGGGGAGCTCCTACAATGAGCAGTTCTTC; V: TRBV6-5; D: .; size: .; J: TRBJ2-1
CDR3: CASSQGSSYEQYF; DNA: TGTGCCAGCTCACAGGGGAGCTCCTACGAGCAGTACTTC; V: TRBV7-6; D: TRBD1; size: .; J: TRBJ2-7
CDR3: CASSLRGQALGEQYF; DNA: TGTGCCAGCAGCTTGCGGGGACAGGCCCTGGGGGAGCAGTACTTC; V: TRBV5-6; D: TRBD1; size: .; J: TRBJ2-7
CDR3: CASSLGTSGGAWNEQFF; DNA: TGTGCCAGCAGCCTGGGGACTAGCGGGGGGGCCTGGAATGAGCAGTTCTTC; V: TRBV4-2; D: TRBD2; size: .; J: TRBJ2-1
CDR3: CASPDRGLNTEAFF; DNA: TGTGCCAGCCCGGACAGGGGGCTGAACACTGAAGCTTTCTTT; V: TRBV6-1; D: TRBD1; size: .; J: TRBJ1-1
CDR3: CASSENRGGFTDTQYF; DNA: TGTGCCAGCAGCGAAAACAGGGGGGGATTCACAGATACGCAGTATTTT; V: TRBV11-3; D: .; size: few; J: TRBJ2-3
CDR3: CASSLGCPHFPYEQYF; DNA: TGTGCCAGCAGCTTAGGGTGTCCCCACTTCCCGTACGAGCAGTACTTC; V: TRBV11-2; D: .; size: .; J: TRBJ2-7
CDR3: CASSGTGTRGAGELFF; DNA: TGTGCCAGCAGCGGCACCGGGACACGGGGGGCCGGGGAGCTGTTTTTT; V: TRBV9; D: .; size: .; J: TRBJ2-2
CDR3: CASSLEAGPTYEQYF; DNA: TGTGCCAGCAGCTTAGAGGCGGGGCCGACCTACGAGCAGTACTTC; V: TRBV7-2; D: .; size: .; J: TRBJ2-7
CDR3: CASSLDIGSNYGYTF; DNA: TGTGCCAGCAGCTTAGACATCGGATCTAACTATGGCTACACCTTC; V: TRBV5-6; D: .; size: .; J: TRBJ1-2
CDR3: CASSVSGNQETQYF; DNA: TGTGCCAGCAGCGTATCCGGGAACCAAGAGACCCAGTACTTC; V: TRBV9; D: .; size: .; J: TRBJ2-5
CDR3: CASSFQDNRVEDTQYF; DNA: TGTGCCAGCAGCTTTCAGGACAACCGCGTGGAAGATACGCAGTATTTT; V: TRBV7-8; D: .; size: .; J: TRBJ2-3
CDR3: CASSIRTRAGGWDTQYF; DNA: TGTGCCAGCAGCATACGGACTCGAGCGGGGGGCTGGGATACGCAGTATTTT; V: TRBV7-3; D: TRBD2; size: once; J: TRBJ2-3
CDR3: CSVEGSDYNEQFF; DNA: TGCAGCGTTGAAGGTAGCGACTACAATGAGCAGTTCTTC; V: TRBV29-1; D: .; size: .; J: TRBJ2-1
CDR3: CASRGTSSYNEQFF; DNA: TGTGCCAGCCGGGGGACTAGCTCCTACAATGAGCAGTTCTTC; V: TRBV7-9; D: TRBD2; size: .; J: TRBJ2-1
CDR3: CASSHGLASHEQFF; DNA: TGTGCCAGCAGTCACGGGCTAGCGAGTCATGAGCAGTTCTTC; V: TRBV7-3; D: .; size: .; J: TRBJ2-1
CDR3: CSAWGGENYGYTF; DNA: TGCAGCGCCTGGGGGGGGGAGAACTATGGCTACACCTTC; V: TRBV29-1; D: .; size: .; J: TRBJ1-2
CDR3: CASSQSGGGYEQYF; DNA: TGTGCCAGCAGCCAATCGGGAGGTGGTTACGAGCAGTACTTC; V: TRBV14; D: TRBD2; size: .; J: TRBJ2-7
CDR3: CASSPRQPTYGYTF; DNA: TGTGCCAGCAGTCCTCGACAGCCTACCTATGGCTACACCTTC; V: TRBV27; D: .; size: .; J: TRBJ1-2
CDR3: CSVDRGDGYTF; DNA: TGCAGCGTTGACAGGGGCGATGGCTACACCTTC; V: TRBV29-1; D: .; size: .; J: TRBJ1-2
CDR3: CASTAGQAEAFF; DNA: TGTGCCAGCACGGCGGGACAGGCTGAAGCTTTCTTT; V: TRBV5-6; D: TRBD1; size: .; J: TRBJ1-1
CDR3: CSVDLTGMNTEAFF; DNA: TGCAGCGTTGACCTGACAGGGATGAACACTGAAGCTTTCTTT; V: TRBV29-1; D: TRBD1; size: few; J: TRBJ1-1
CDR3: CASSVTGALGNIQYF; DNA: TGCGCCAGCAGTGTAACAGGGGCCTTAGGAAACATTCAGTACTTC; V: TRBV4-1; D: TRBD1; size: .; J: TRBJ2-4